This T cell receptor beta chain was documented in a study of CD8 T cells in Susac syndrome. CDR1 SGHTA and CDR2 FQGTGA come from the germline V gene. The CDR3 runs to 16 residues. Deletions cut 1 base from V and 1 base from J, with 12 bases between. RNA amounts of roughly 0.45 to 1 ug underwent reverse transcription with random hexamers. MiXCR, run by TCRdb on the immunoSEQ multiplex PCR reads, gives a single entry per CDR3 protein. The repertoire holds 20,000 or so distinct CDR3 sequences, with roughly 96% as singletons. The chain recombines TRBV7-3 with TRBJ2-3; D remains unclear. Source material: CD8+ T cells from PBMCs. This receptor was taken from a human donor in good health. The CDR3 loop is CASSLSPDLRTDTQYF. The CDR3 region has the DNA TGTGCCAGCAGCTTAAGCCCAGACCTACGCACAGATACGCAGTATTTT.